Below are 24 T cell receptor beta chains sequenced from a single sample in a study of shared clonotypes between healthy human individuals. Assay used: immunoSEQ multiplex PCR; TCRdb lists only in-frame clones, some missing. The sample includes 2 million to 2.5 million clones, roughly 92% seen only once; the top ten take approximately 0.41%. The sample taken for sequencing was naive CD4+ T cells from PBMCs. Stated subset: CD45RA+ positively selected. The receptor set was obtained from a man younger than 35 in good health. Some clones in this sample may be carry-over from other donors' samples.

V is TRBV4-3 and J is TRBJ1-2; D is uncertain. The length of the CDR3 is 15 residues. V lost 4 bases and J 3 bases, leaving 15 bases between the germline ends. The germline V gene encodes CDR1 LGHNA and CDR2 YSLEER. DNA of the CDR3: TGCGCCAGCAGCCCGGGGTTGCTGGTCGACTATGGCTACACCTTC. It translates to CASSPGLLVDYGYTF.

A few counts support this clone. This CDR3 is also generated by other DNA sequences in the sample. The CDR3 coding sequence is TGCAGTGCCCGGCGGGATACGCAGTATTTT. Translated, it gives CSARRDTQYF. The rearrangement joins TRBV20-1 to TRBJ2-3; D ambiguous. The CDR3 extends over 10 amino acids. V shed 6 bases and J shed 6 bases, with 7 bases lying between them. CDR1 and CDR2 from the germline V gene are DFQATT and SNEGSKA (reference sequence).

The chain uses TRBV27 and TRBJ1-2; the D gene is possibly TRBD1 (6 bases). There are 19 residues in the CDR3. Germline V lookup: CDR1 MNHEY, CDR2 SMNVEV (reference sequence). Trimming stripped 3 bases from V and 7 bases from J, with 30 bases between. The CDR3 here is CASSFRGFEGRQTEGGYTF. The CDR3 nucleotides are TGTGCCAGCAGTTTCAGGGGTTTTGAGGGCCGGCAAACCGAGGGTGGCTACACCTTC.

The rearrangement links TRBV5-1 to TRBJ2-7, with D unclear. The CDR3 extends over 13 amino acids. The germline gives CDR1 SGHRS, CDR2 YFSETQ. Trimming cost V 0 bases and J 9 bases, with 13 bases left between them. CDR3 loop: CASSLVTDDTQYF. The CDR3 DNA follows: TGCGCCAGCAGCTTGGTAACAGATGACACGCAGTACTTC.

As concerns this clone: Within the sample, other DNA sequences also encode this same CDR3. This chain uses TRBV28 with TRBJ1-2; D is unresolved. The CDR3 totals 12 residues. CDR1 MDHEN and CDR2 SYDVKM come from the germline V gene. V shed 2 bases and J shed 6 bases, with 7 bases lying between them. CDR3 nucleotides: TGTGCCAGCAGTTTACTCCGTGATGGCTACACCTTC. Encoded protein: CASSLLRDGYTF.

This chain uses TRBV7-2 with TRBJ2-2; 11 nucleotides agree with TRBD2. V lost 0 bases to trimming and J lost 5 bases; unmatched junction nucleotides: 8. The germline V gene has CDR1 SGHTA and CDR2 FQGNSA. The CDR3 extends over 18 amino acids. In DNA, the CDR3 is TGTGCCAGCAGCTTAGCAGCTAGCGGGAGGATCCGAACCGGGGAGCTGTTTTTT. The encoded protein is CASSLAASGRIRTGELFF.

The J gene is TRBJ1-2, the V gene TRBV13, with 11 bases that match TRBD1. The germline V gene encodes CDR1 PRHDT and CDR2 FYEKMQ (reference sequence). Losses at the gene ends were 4 bases for V and 9 bases for J; bases not matched to a gene: 7. CDR3 length: 14 residues. This CDR3 is CASSSMDRGQSYTF. The CDR3, as DNA: TGTGCCAGCAGCTCCATGGACAGGGGGCAGAGCTACACCTTC.

The chain has TRBV13 and TRBJ2-7; the D is unclear. The germline gives CDR1 PRHDT, CDR2 FYEKMQ (reference sequence). Between the trimmed V and J ends, which lost 3 bases and 3 bases, there was a span of 12 bases. The length of the CDR3 is 14 residues. The CDR3 DNA reads TGTGCCAGCAGCTTCGACCAGGTGGTCTACGAGCAGTACTTC. It yields the protein CASSFDQVVYEQYF.

This chain joins TRBV7-8 and TRBJ2-7, with TRBD1 matching 9 bases. J was trimmed by 5 bases and V by 1 base; bases with no gene match: 3. Germline CDR1 SGHVS, CDR2 FQNEAQ. This CDR3 spans 14 amino acids. CDR3 in DNA: TGTGCCAGCAGCTTAGGGGACAGGGTGGACGAGCAGTACTTC. Protein product: CASSLGDRVDEQYF.

The genes are TRBV4-1 and TRBJ2-2; 8 nucleotides match TRBD1. The CDR3 is 16 residues long. Germline V gene data show CDR1 as MGHRA and CDR2 as YSYEKL. V dropped 2 bases and J dropped 1; count of bases not matched to a gene: 3. CDR3 protein: CASSQTGTGNTGELFF. Here the CDR3 DNA reads TGCGCCAGCAGCCAAACCGGGACAGGGAACACCGGGGAGCTGTTTTTT.

The chain carries TRBV28 and TRBJ2-7; unclear D gene. Germline loops: CDR1 MDHEN, CDR2 SYDVKM. The CDR3 length is 15 residues. The V end lost 2 bases, the J end lost 2 bases, and 13 bases lay between the germline ends. DNA for the CDR3: TGTGCCAGCAGTTTAGGGTCAGCCGGAACCTACGAGCAGTACTTC. Its protein is CASSLGSAGTYEQYF.

The chain joins TRBV6-5 to TRBJ2-7, with D hard to call. Trimming pared 2 bases from V and 4 bases from J, leaving 15 bases between. Germline V gives CDR1 MNHEY, CDR2 SVGAGI. The CDR3 extends over 15 amino acids. CDR3 in amino acids: CASSYRLDRLYEQYF. CDR3 coding DNA: TGTGCCAGCAGTTACAGGCTTGATCGGTTATACGAGCAGTACTTC.

J is TRBJ1-2 and V is TRBV28, with a possible D match to TRBD1 (5 bases). Trimming stripped 6 bases from V and 13 bases from J, with 21 bases between. The CDR3 runs 13 residues. Germline V CDR1 and CDR2: MDHEN, SYDVKM. The CDR3 coding sequence is TGTGCCAGCAGGACGGGGGGGTCCTCGAAATGCACCTTC. It encodes CASRTGGSSKCTF.

The genes are TRBV29-1 and TRBJ2-3; D is tentatively TRBD1 or TRBD2 (5 bases each). Germline V gene sequence: CDR1 SQVTM, CDR2 ANQGSEA. V lost 7 bases and J 1 base, leaving 18 bases between the germline ends. The length of the CDR3 is 15 residues. The CDR3 loop is CSGRRDPGRTDTQYF. The CDR3 nucleotides are TGCAGCGGACGCCGGGACCCGGGGCGCACAGATACGCAGTATTTT.

The chain carries TRBV28 and TRBJ2-1; the match to TRBD2 covers 8 bases. The CDR3 has 14 residues. From germline, CDR1 is MDHEN and CDR2 SYDVKM. V lost 5 bases, J lost 10 bases, and 10 bases stayed unmatched. Written as DNA, the CDR3 is TGTGCCAGCAGTCCCGGGACTAGTTTTTGGGAGCAGTTCTTC. Protein sequence: CASSPGTSFWEQFF.

The chain has TRBV5-5 and TRBJ2-7; no firm D call. Trimming left V 0 bases short and J 1 base short, with 5 bases between. The CDR3 is 13 amino acids. Germline-derived CDR1 and CDR2 are SGHKS and YYEKEE (reference sequence). Here the CDR3 reads CASSLAVSYEQYF. The DNA for the CDR3 is TGTGCCAGCAGCTTGGCTGTGTCCTACGAGCAGTACTTC. The variable domain in full, with the rest retrieved from reference TRBV5-5 and TRBJ2-7, is DAGVTQSPTHLIKTRGQQVTLRCSPISGHKSVSWYQQVLGQGPQFIFQYYEKEERGRGNFPDRFSARQFPNYSSELNVNALLLGDSALYLCASSLAVSYEQYFGPGTRLTVT.

The sample holds a few counts of this clone. The V call is TRBV7-3, the J call TRBJ1-2; TRBD1 matches at 9 bases. V lost 4 bases, J lost 10 bases, and 7 bases stayed unmatched. Germline CDR1 reads SGHTA; CDR2 reads FQGTGA. The CDR3 runs 13 residues. The CDR3 coding sequence is TGTGCCAGCAGCTCCGGGACAGGGTCTGCCTACACCTTC. It encodes CASSSGTGSAYTF.

A remark on this clone: In the same sample, other DNA sequences code for this CDR3. CDR3 coding DNA: TGCGCCAGCAGCTTGGTGGCGGGGACTGGAAACACCATATATTTT. Its translation is CASSLVAGTGNTIYF. The chain recombines TRBV5-1 with TRBJ1-3; D is ambiguous. The CDR3 runs to 15 residues. The germline CDR1 and CDR2 sequences are SGHRS and YFSETQ. Trimming shortened V by 0 bases and J by 2 bases, and 9 bases separated the two germline ends.

This sequence joins TRBV29-1 and TRBJ2-7; 8 bases are a match to TRBD1. The junction had 11 bases not matched to a gene; V was cut back by 7 bases and J by 3 bases. CDR3 length: 14 amino acids. Germline loops: CDR1 SQVTM, CDR2 ANQGSEA. CDR3 DNA sequence: TGCAGCGAGACGTGGGGACAGGAAGTCTACGAGCAGTACTTC. It specifies CSETWGQEVYEQYF.

The gene calls are TRBV5-4 and TRBJ1-2; no clear D. Germline CDR1 is SGHNT and CDR2 is YYREEE (reference sequence). V lost 0 bases, J lost 2 bases, and 11 bases lay in between. The CDR3 length is 15 residues. In DNA form, the CDR3 reads TGTGCCAGCAGCTTGGGGGGAGTCTCAAACTATGGCTACACCTTC. This codes for CASSLGGVSNYGYTF.

The CDR3 nucleotides are TGTGCCAGCAGCCCCGCAAATTCACCCCTCCACTTT. This gives the protein CASSPANSPLHF. This chain joins TRBV28 and TRBJ1-6; D uncertain. The V gene's germline CDR1 is MDHEN and CDR2 SYDVKM. The CDR3 length is 12 residues. Trimming shortened V by 6 bases and J by 7 bases, and 7 bases separated the two germline ends.

The chain couples TRBV5-4 to TRBJ1-4; TRBD1 matches 8 bases. The V gene's germline CDR1 is SGHNT and CDR2 YYREEE (reference sequence). V shed 4 bases, J shed 0 bases, and the junction held 8 bases outside the gene matches. This CDR3 comprises 17 residues. CDR3 nucleotide sequence: TGTGCCAGCAGCCGAAGACAGGGGCTTGCAACTAATGAAAAACTGTTTTTT. As protein: CASSRRQGLATNEKLFF.

The chain recombines TRBV7-9 with TRBJ1-4; 7 positions agree with TRBD1. Trimming cost V 10 bases and J 4 bases; bases outside gene matches: 21. The CDR3 sequence is 18 residues long. Germline CDR1 is SEHNR and CDR2 is FQNEAQ (reference sequence). CDR3 DNA sequence: TGTGCCATCCCCCCGGGGGAATTGACCCAGGGGGGTAATGAAAAACTGTTTTTT. It encodes CAIPPGELTQGGNEKLFF.

This clone was seen a single time. The chain combines TRBV11-1 with TRBJ2-1; D might be TRBD2 (7 bases). The ends were cut back, 8 bases at V and 9 bases at J, with 26 bases in the middle. The CDR3 runs to 16 residues. The germline V gene encodes CDR1 SGHAT and CDR2 FQDESV (reference sequence). CDR3 nucleotides: TGTGCCAGCGGGCCTGGGGGGGGCGCAAGGTACGTTGAGCAGTTCTTC. It specifies CASGPGGGARYVEQFF.